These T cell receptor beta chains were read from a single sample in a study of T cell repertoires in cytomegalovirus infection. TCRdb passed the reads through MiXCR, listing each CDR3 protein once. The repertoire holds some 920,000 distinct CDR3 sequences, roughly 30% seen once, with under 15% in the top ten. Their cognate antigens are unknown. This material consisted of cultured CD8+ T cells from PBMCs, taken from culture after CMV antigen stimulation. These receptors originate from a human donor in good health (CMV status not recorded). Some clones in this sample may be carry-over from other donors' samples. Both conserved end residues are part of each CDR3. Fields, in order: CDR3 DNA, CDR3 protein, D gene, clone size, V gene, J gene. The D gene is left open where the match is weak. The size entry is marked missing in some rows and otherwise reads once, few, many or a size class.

CDR3nt: TGTGCCATCCAGAGAACGGGACAGGGTGGGGTCCTGACTTTC
CDR3aa: CAIQRTGQGGVLTF
d_gene: TRBD1
abundance: NA
v_gene: TRBV10-3
j_gene: TRBJ2-6

CDR3nt: TGTGCCAGCAGCGCAGCGGGAGGCCAAACGGATACGCAGTATTTT
CDR3aa: CASSAAGGQTDTQYF
d_gene: TRBD2
abundance: NA
v_gene: TRBV9
j_gene: TRBJ2-3

CDR3nt: TGCGCCAGCAGCCAAGAAAGGGGTACCCTTTCACCCCTCCACTTT
CDR3aa: CASSQERGTLSPLHF
d_gene: NA
abundance: few
v_gene: TRBV4-3
j_gene: TRBJ1-6

CDR3nt: TGTGCCAGCAGTGAAGCGGGGGGGGAAGATACGCAGTATTTT
CDR3aa: CASSEAGGEDTQYF
d_gene: TRBD2
abundance: NA
v_gene: TRBV28
j_gene: TRBJ2-3

CDR3nt: TGTGCCAGCAGTTACTCGAGGCTCAAGGGGTTTGAGACCCAGTACTTC
CDR3aa: CASSYSRLKGFETQYF
d_gene: NA
abundance: NA
v_gene: TRBV6-5
j_gene: TRBJ2-5

CDR3nt: TGTGCCAGCAGTTCTCGGACAGGGGGCGGAAATAACTATGGCTACACCTTC
CDR3aa: CASSSRTGGGNNYGYTF
d_gene: TRBD1
abundance: NA
v_gene: TRBV27
j_gene: TRBJ1-2

CDR3nt: TGTGCCAGCAGTTATGGGAAATCCGGGGAGCTGTTTTTT
CDR3aa: CASSYGKSGELFF
d_gene: NA
abundance: few
v_gene: TRBV27
j_gene: TRBJ2-2

CDR3nt: TGTGCCAGCAGTCCCACCGGTCCCTATAACTATGGCTACACCTTC
CDR3aa: CASSPTGPYNYGYTF
d_gene: NA
abundance: NA
v_gene: TRBV27
j_gene: TRBJ1-2

CDR3nt: TGTGCCAGCAGTCTACGGACTAGCGGGGGAGAGCAGTTCTTC
CDR3aa: CASSLRTSGGEQFF
d_gene: TRBD2
abundance: few
v_gene: TRBV27
j_gene: TRBJ2-1

CDR3nt: TGTGCCAGCAGATACAGGGGGCTTACTGAAGCTTTCTTT
CDR3aa: CASRYRGLTEAFF
d_gene: TRBD1
abundance: few
v_gene: TRBV12-3/TRBV12-4
j_gene: TRBJ1-1

CDR3nt: TGTGCCAGCAGCACAGGGGGCTCGAACACTGAAGCTTTCTTT
CDR3aa: CASSTGGSNTEAFF
d_gene: TRBD1
abundance: few
v_gene: TRBV7-9
j_gene: TRBJ1-1

CDR3nt: TGTGCCAGCAGCCCCCCCGGGACAGGGGGCTACGAGCAGTACTTC
CDR3aa: CASSPPGTGGYEQYF
d_gene: TRBD1
abundance: few
v_gene: TRBV5-6
j_gene: TRBJ2-7

CDR3nt: TGCGCCAGCAGTGATTCCGGGACTCTCTATGGCTACACCTTC
CDR3aa: CASSDSGTLYGYTF
d_gene: NA
abundance: NA
v_gene: TRBV10-2
j_gene: TRBJ1-2

CDR3nt: TGTGCCAGCAGTTACTCGAGGGACAATGAGCAGTTCTTC
CDR3aa: CASSYSRDNEQFF
d_gene: NA
abundance: few
v_gene: TRBV6-6
j_gene: TRBJ2-1

CDR3nt: TGTGCCACCACTCCCGACCTGAGACAGGGGATCGAGCAGTACTTC
CDR3aa: CATTPDLRQGIEQYF
d_gene: TRBD1
abundance: NA
v_gene: TRBV6-1
j_gene: TRBJ2-7

CDR3nt: TGTGCCAGCAGTTCCCCGACACAGACCGGCTTGAACACTGAAGCTTTCTTT
CDR3aa: CASSSPTQTGLNTEAFF
d_gene: NA
abundance: NA
v_gene: TRBV27
j_gene: TRBJ1-1

CDR3nt: TGTGTCAGCAGTTCAAGACAGGGTTTGAAAGAGACCCAGTACTTC
CDR3aa: CVSSSRQGLKETQYF
d_gene: TRBD1
abundance: once
v_gene: TRBV28
j_gene: TRBJ2-5